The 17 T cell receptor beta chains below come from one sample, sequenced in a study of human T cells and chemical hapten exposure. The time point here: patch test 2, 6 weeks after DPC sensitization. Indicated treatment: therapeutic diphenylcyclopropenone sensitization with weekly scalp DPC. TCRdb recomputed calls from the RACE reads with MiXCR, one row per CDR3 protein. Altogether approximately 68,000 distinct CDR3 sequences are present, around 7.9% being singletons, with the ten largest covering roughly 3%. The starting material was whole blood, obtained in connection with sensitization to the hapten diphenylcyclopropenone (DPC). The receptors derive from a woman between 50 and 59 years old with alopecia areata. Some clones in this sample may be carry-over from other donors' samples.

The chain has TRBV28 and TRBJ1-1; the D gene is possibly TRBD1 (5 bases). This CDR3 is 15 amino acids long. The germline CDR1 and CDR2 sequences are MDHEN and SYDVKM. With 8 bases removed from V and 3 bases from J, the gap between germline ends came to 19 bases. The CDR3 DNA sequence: TGTGCCAGCTGGGGGGAGAGTGGGCTGGACACTGAAGCTTTCTTT. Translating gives CASWGESGLDTEAFF.

CDR3 amino acids: CASSYSRGGNTQYF. CDR3 in DNA: TGTGCCAGCAGTTACTCGAGGGGGGGAAATACGCAGTATTTT. This chain joins TRBV6-5 and TRBJ2-3, with D possibly TRBD2 on 7 matching bases. The CDR3 spans 14 residues. CDR1 is MNHEY, CDR2 SVGAGI, per germline. V gave up 0 bases and J gave up 7 bases, with 11 bases separating them.

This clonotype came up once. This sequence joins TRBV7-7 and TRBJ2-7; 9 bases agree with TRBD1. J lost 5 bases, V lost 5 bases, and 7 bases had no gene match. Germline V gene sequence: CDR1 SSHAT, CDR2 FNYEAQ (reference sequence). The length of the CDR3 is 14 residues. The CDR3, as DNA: TGTGCCAGCAGCCCAGGACAGGGGAGCAACGAGCAGTACTTC. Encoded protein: CASSPGQGSNEQYF.

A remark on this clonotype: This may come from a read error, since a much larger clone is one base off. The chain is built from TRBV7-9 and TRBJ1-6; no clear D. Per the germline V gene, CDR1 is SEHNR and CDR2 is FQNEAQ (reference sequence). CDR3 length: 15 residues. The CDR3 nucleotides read TGTGCCGCAGCCCCGCAGGCAAGTTATAATTCACCCCTCAACTTT. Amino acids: CAAAPQASYNSPLNF.

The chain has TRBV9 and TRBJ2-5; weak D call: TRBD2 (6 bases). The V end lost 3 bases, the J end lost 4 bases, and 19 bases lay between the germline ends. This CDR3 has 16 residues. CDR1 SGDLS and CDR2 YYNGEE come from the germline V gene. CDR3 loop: CASSGNHGTYSETQYF. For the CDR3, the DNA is TGTGCCAGCAGCGGAAATCACGGGACTTATTCAGAGACCCAGTACTTC.

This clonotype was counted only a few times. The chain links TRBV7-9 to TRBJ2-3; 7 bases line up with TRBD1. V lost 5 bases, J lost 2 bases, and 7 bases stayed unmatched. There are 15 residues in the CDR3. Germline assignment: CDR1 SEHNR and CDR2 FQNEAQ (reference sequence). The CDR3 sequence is CASSLAQGLTDTQYF. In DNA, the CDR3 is TGTGCCAGCAGCCTGGCACAGGGGCTCACAGATACGCAGTATTTT.

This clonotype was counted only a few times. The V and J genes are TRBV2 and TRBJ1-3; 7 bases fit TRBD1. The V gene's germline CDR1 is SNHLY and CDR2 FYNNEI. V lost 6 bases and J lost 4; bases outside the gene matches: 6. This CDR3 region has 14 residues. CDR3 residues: CASRLRGHGNTIYF. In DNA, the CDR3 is TGTGCCAGCAGACTTAGGGGGCACGGAAACACCATATATTTT.

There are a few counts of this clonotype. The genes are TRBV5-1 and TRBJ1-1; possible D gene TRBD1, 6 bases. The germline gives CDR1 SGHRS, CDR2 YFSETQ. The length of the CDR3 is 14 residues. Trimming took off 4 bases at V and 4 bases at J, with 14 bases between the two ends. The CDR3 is CASSLQGRGTEAFF. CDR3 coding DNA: TGCGCCAGCAGCCTACAGGGTCGCGGCACTGAAGCTTTCTTT.

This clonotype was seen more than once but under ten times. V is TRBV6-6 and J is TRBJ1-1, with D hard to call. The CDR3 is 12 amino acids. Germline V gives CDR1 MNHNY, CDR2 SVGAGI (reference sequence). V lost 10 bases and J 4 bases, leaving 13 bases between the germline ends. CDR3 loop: CAIRPVATEAFF. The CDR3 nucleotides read TGTGCCATTAGGCCAGTGGCCACTGAAGCTTTCTTT.

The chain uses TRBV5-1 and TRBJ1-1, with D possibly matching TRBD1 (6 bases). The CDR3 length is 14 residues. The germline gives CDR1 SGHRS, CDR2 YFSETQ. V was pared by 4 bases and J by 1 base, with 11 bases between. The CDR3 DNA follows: TGCGCCAGCAGCCCGATGGGGGCGAACACTGAAGCTTTCTTT. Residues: CASSPMGANTEAFF.

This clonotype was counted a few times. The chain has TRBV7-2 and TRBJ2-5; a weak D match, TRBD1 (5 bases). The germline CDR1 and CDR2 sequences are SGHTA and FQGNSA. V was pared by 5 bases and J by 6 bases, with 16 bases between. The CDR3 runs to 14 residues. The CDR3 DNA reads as TGTGCCAGCAGCCCTGGACACCTAGGAAAGACCCAGTACTTC. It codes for CASSPGHLGKTQYF.

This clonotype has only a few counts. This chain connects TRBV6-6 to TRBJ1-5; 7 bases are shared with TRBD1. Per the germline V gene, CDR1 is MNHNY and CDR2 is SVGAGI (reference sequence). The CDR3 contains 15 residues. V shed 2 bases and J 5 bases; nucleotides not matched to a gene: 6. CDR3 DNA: TGTGCCAGCAGTTACCCGGACAGGTTAGATCAGCCCCAGCATTTT. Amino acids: CASSYPDRLDQPQHF.

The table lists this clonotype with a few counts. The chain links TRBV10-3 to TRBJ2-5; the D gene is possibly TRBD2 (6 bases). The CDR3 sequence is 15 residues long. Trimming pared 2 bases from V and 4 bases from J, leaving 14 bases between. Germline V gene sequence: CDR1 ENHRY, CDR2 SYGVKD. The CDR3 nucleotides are TGTGCCATCAGTGAGGACGGGAGTTTCGGAGAGACCCAGTACTTC. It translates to CAISEDGSFGETQYF.

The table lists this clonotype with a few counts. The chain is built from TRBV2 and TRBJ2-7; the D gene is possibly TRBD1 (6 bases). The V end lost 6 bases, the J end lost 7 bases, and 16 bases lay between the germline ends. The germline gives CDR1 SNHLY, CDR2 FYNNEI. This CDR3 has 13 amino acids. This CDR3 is CASSTRGMGEQYF. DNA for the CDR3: TGTGCCAGCAGCACCAGGGGTATGGGTGAGCAGTACTTC.

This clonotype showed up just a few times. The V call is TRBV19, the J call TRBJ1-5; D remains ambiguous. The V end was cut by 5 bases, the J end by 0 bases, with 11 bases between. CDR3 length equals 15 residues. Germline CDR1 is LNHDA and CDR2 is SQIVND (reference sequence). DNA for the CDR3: TGTGCCAGTAGTTTCACAGCAAATAGCAATCAGCCCCAGCATTTT. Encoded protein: CASSFTANSNQPQHF.

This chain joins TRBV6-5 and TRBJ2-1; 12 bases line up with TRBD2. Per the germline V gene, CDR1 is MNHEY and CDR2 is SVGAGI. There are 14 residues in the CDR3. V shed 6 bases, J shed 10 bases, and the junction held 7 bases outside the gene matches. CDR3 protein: CASSLLAGGLEQFF. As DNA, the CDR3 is TGTGCCAGCAGCCTACTAGCGGGGGGCCTGGAGCAGTTCTTC.

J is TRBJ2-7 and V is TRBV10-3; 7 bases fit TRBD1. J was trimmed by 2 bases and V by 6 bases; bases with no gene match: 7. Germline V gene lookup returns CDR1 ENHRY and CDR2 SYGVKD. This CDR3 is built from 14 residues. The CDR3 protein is CAISLTGATYEQYF. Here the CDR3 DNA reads TGTGCCATCAGCCTAACAGGGGCGACCTACGAGCAGTACTTC.